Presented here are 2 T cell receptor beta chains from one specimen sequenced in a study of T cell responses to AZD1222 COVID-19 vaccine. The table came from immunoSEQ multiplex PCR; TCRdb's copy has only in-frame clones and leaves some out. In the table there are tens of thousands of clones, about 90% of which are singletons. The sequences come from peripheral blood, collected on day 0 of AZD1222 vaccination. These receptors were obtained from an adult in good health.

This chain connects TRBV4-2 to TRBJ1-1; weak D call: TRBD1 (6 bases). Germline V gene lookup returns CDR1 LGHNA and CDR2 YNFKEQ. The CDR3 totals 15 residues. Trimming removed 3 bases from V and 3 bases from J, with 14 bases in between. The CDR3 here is CASSQRTDEDTEAFF. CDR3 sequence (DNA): TGTGCCAGCAGCCAGAGGACAGACGAAGACACTGAAGCTTTCTTT.

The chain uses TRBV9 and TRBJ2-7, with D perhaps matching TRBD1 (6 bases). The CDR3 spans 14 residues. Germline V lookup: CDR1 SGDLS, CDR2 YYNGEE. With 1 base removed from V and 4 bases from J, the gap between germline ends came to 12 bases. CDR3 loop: CASSVSAGEYEQYF. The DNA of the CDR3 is TGTGCCAGCAGCGTATCGGCAGGGGAGTACGAGCAGTACTTC. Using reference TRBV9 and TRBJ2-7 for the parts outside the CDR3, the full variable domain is DSGVTQTPKHLITATGQRVTLRCSPRSGDLSVYWYQQSLDQGLQFLIQYYNGEERAKGNILERFSAQQFPDLHSELNLSSLELGDSALYFCASSVSAGEYEQYFGPGTRLTVT.